This T cell receptor (beta chain) stems from a study of blood T cell repertoires in COVID-19. Study-level information: Spain, Italy and the United States supplied samples that represented acute and convalescent COVID-19. T cells, B-cell-depleted T cells, or PBMCs supplied cDNA or gDNA.

Germline CDR1 is MDHEN and CDR2 is SYDVKM. The CDR3 is 16 amino acids. V lost 7 bases and J lost 13; bases outside the gene matches: 21. Sequencing was performed with immunoSEQ multiplex PCR; in TCRdb, only in-frame clones are kept and a portion is missing. The data show approximately 230,000 clones, around 88% seen once. In assigning cohorts, the study relied on participant-reported clinical history. Either two negative PCRs, clearance, or symptom resolution qualified Cohort 3 donors as recovered. Sequencing was performed on PBMCs or T cells enriched from blood (not recorded which). The rearrangement uses TRBV28 and TRBJ2-2, with TRBD2 matching over 7 bases. The sequence came from a woman in her thirties who had recovered from COVID-19. The CDR3 DNA reads as TGTGCCAGCACCCCCAGGTGGGCTAGCGGCCACCCAGGGCTGTTTTTT. It translates to CASTPRWASGHPGLFF. The full variable domain, its missing parts supplied by reference TRBV28 and TRBJ2-2, is DVKVTQSSRYLVKRTGEKVFLECVQDMDHENMFWYRQDPGLGLRLIYFSYDVKMKEKGDIPEGYSVSREKKERFSLILESASTNQTSMYLCASTPRWASGHPGLFFGEGSRLTVL.